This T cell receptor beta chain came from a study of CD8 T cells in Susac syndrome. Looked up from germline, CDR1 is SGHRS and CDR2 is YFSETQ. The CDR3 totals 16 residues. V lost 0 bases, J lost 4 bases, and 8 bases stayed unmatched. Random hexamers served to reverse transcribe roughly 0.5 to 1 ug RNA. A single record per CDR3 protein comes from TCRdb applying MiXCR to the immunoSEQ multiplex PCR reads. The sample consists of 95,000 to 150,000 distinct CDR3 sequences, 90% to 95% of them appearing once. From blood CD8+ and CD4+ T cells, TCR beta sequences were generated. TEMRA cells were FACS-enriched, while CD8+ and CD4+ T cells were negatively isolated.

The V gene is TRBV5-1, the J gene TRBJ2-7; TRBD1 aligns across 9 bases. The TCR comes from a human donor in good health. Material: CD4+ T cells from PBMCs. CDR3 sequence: CASSLEAGTGKYEQYF. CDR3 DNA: TGCGCCAGCAGCTTGGAAGCCGGGACAGGGAAGTACGAGCAGTACTTC.